The present T cell receptor beta chain was sequenced within a study of monozygotic twins with inflammatory bowel disease. Study findings and constraints: Among IBD patients, fewer clonotypes were shared with others than among healthy twins, especially with disease activity. Patients received differing immunosuppressive treatments, which may have added variability to their repertoires.

Template switching appended UMIs that held a 6-nucleotide sample barcode. One entry per CDR3 protein, without DNA, is what TCRdb gives after re-calling the 5' RACE reads. Its table lists 300,000 to 400,000 distinct CDR3 sequences. Without any T cell sorting, total RNA was isolated from whole blood. To note about this clonotype: Its antigen is undetermined.

There are 15 residues in the CDR3. Germline assignment: CDR1 SGHDT and CDR2 YYEEEE. This rearrangement joins TRBV5-6 to TRBJ1-5. The TCR comes from a human donor with ulcerative colitis or Crohn's disease, or a healthy co-twin of an affected twin (not recorded which). Sample: blood. The CDR3 protein is CASSFWDYSNQPQHF.